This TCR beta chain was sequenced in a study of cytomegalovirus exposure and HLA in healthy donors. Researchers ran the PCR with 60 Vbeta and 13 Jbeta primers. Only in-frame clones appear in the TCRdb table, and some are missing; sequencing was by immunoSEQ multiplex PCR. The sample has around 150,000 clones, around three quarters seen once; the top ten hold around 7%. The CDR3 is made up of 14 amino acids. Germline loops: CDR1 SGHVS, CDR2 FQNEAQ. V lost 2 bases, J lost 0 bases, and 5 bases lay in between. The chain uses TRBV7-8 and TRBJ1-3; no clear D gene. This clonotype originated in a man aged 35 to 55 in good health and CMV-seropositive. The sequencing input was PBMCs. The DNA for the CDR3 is TGTGCCAGCAGCTTACCCAACTCTGGAAACACCATATATTTT. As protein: CASSLPNSGNTIYF.